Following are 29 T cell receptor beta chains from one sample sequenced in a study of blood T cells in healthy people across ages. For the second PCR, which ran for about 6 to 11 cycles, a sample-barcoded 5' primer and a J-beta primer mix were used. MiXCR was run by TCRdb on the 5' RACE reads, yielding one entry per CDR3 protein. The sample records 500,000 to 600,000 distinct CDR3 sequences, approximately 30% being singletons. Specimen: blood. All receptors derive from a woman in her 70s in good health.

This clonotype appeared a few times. The CDR3 coding sequence is TGCGCCAGCAGCTTGATTCCAGCGGGGGAATCGGGGACCCAGTACTTC. It yields the protein CASSLIPAGESGTQYF. The rearrangement uses TRBV5-1 and TRBJ2-5, with 8 bases matching TRBD2. The CDR3 has 16 residues. Per the germline V gene, CDR1 is SGHRS and CDR2 is YFSETQ. The V and J ends lost 1 base and 7 bases, in that order; junction bases with no gene match: 12. The full variable domain, completed using reference TRBV5-1 and TRBJ2-5, is KAGVTQTPRYLIKTRGQQVTLSCSPISGHRSVSWYQQTPGQGLQFLFEYFSETQRNKGNFPGRFSGRQFSNSRSEMNVSTLELGDSALYLCASSLIPAGESGTQYFGPGTRLLVL.

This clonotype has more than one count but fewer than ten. Here the CDR3 DNA reads TGCGCCAGCAGCCAAGAGCTAAGTCTCAATGAGCAGTTCTTC. Residues: CASSQELSLNEQFF. The J gene is TRBJ2-1, the V gene TRBV4-3; D is ambiguous. CDR3 length: 14 residues. Germline CDR1 LGHNA, CDR2 YSLEER. With 0 bases removed from V and 6 bases from J, the gap between germline ends came to 9 bases.

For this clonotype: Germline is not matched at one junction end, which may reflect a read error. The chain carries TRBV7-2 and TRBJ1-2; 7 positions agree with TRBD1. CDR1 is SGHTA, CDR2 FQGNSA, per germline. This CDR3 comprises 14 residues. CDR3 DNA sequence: TGTGCCAGCAGCTTACAACAGGGGCCCTATGACTACACCTTC. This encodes CASSLQQGPYDYTF.

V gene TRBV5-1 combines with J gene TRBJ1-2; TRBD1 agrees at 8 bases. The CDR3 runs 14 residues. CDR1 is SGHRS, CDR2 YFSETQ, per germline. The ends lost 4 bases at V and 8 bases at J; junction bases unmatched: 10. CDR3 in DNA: TGCGCCAGCAGCGATCTACCGGACAGGGAAGGCTACACCTTC. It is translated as CASSDLPDREGYTF.

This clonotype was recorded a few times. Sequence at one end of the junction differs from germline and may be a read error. The CDR3 loop is CTSSLRSDTGELFF. The CDR3 DNA sequence: TGCACCAGCAGCTTAAGGTCGGACACCGGGGAGCTGTTTTTT. The chain links TRBV5-1 to TRBJ2-2; D remains unclear. CDR3 length: 14 residues. Germline V gene lookup returns CDR1 SGHRS and CDR2 YFSETQ. Supplemented by reference TRBV5-1 and TRBJ2-2, the full variable domain reads KAGVTQTPRYLIKTRGQQVTLSCSPISGHRSVSWYQQTPGQGLQFLFEYFSETQRNKGNFPGRFSGRQFSNSRSEMNVSTLELGDSALYLCTSSLRSDTGELFFGEGSRLTVL.

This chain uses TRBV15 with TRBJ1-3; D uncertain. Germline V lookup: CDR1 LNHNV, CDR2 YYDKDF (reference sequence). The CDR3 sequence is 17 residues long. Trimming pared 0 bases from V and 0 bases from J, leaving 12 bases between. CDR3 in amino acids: CATSRDEGLSSGNTIYF. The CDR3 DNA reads TGTGCCACCAGCAGAGACGAAGGCCTCAGCTCTGGAAACACCATATATTTT.

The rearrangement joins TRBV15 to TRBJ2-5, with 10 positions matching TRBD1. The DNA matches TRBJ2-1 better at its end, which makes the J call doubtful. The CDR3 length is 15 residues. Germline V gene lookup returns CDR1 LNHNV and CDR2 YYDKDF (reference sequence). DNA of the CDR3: TGTGCCACCAGCAGCGACAGGGGGCGCGGGAATGAGCAGTTCTTC. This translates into CATSSDRGRGNEQFF.

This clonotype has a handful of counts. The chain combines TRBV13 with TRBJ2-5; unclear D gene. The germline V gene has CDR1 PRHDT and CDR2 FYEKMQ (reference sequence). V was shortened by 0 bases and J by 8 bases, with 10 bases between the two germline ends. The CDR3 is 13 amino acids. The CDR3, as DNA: TGTGCCAGCAGCTTAGGCCCAGGCTATACCCAGTACTTC. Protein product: CASSLGPGYTQYF.

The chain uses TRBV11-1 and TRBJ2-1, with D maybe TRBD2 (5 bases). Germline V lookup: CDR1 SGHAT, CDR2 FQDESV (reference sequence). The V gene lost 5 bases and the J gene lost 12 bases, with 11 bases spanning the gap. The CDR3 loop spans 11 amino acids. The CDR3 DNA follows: TGTGCCAGCAGCAATCGACTACGGCAGTTCTTC. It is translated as CASSNRLRQFF.

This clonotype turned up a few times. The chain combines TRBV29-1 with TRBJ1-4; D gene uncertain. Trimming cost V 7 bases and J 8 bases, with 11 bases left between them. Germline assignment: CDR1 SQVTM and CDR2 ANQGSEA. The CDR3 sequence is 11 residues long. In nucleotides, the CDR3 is TGCAGCGCGTCGAACCCAGAAAAACTGTTTTTT. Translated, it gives CSASNPEKLFF.

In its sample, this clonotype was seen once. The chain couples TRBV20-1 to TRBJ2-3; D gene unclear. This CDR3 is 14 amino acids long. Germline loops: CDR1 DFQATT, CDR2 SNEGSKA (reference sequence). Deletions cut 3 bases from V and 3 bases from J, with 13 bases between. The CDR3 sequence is CSARLEEGTDTQYF. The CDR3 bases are TGCAGTGCTAGGCTAGAAGAAGGGACAGATACGCAGTATTTT.

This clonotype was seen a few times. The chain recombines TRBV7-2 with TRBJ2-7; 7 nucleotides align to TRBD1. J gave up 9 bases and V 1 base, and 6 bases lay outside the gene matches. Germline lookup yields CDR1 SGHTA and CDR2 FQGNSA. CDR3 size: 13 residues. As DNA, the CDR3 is TGTGCCAGCAGCTTAGATGAGGGGACAGTGCAGTACTTC. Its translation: CASSLDEGTVQYF.

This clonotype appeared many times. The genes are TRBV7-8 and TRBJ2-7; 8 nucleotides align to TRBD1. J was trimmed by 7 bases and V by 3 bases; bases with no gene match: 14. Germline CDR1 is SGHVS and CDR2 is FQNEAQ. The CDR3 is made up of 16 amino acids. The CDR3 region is CASSFITGQGVREQYF. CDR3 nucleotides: TGTGCCAGCAGCTTTATAACTGGACAGGGAGTCAGGGAGCAGTACTTC.

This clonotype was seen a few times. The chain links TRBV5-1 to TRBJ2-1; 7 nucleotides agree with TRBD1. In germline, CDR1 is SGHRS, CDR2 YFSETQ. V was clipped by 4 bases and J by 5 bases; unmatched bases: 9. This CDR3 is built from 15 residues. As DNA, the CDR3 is TGCGCCAGCAGCCTTGACAGGGCGAGTAACAATGAGCAGTTCTTC. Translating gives CASSLDRASNNEQFF.

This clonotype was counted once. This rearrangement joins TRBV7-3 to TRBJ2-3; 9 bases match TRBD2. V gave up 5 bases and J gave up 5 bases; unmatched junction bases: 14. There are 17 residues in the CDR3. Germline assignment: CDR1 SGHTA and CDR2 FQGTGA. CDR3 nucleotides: TGTGCCAGCAGCCTTGGAGGCGGCGGGGGGGCCTTAGATACGCAGTATTTT. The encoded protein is CASSLGGGGGALDTQYF.

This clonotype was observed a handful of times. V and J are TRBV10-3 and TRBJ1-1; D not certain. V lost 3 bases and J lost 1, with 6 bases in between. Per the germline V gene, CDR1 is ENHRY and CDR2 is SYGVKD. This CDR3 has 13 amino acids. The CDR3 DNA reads TGTGCCATCAGTGAACATACGAACACTGAAGCTTTCTTT. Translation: CAISEHTNTEAFF.

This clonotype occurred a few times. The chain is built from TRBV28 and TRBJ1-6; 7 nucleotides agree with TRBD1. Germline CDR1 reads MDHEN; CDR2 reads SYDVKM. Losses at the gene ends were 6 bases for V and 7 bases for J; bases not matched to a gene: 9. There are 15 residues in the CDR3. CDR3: CASSLDREGNSPLHF. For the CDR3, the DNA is TGTGCCAGCAGCCTAGACAGGGAGGGAAATTCACCCCTCCACTTT. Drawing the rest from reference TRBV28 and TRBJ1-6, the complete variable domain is DVKVTQSSRYLVKRTGEKVFLECVQDMDHENMFWYRQDPGLGLRLIYFSYDVKMKEKGDIPEGYSVSREKKERFSLILESASTNQTSMYLCASSLDREGNSPLHFGNGTRLTVT.

CDR3 sequence (DNA): TGTGCCAGCAGGAAAACAGGAACAAGTGACTACGAGCAGTACTTC. It specifies CASRKTGTSDYEQYF. The rearrangement joins TRBV6-1 to TRBJ2-7; possibly TRBD1 for D (5 bases). The CDR3 sequence is 15 residues long. The V end was cut by 6 bases, the J end by 3 bases, with 18 bases between. CDR1 is MNHNS and CDR2 is SASEGT in the germline V gene.

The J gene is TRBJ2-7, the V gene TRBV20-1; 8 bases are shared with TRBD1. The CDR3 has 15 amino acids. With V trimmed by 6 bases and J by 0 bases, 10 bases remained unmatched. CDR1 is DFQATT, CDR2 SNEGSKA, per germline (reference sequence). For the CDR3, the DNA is TGCAGTGCAACCGGACAGGGCCTCAGCTCCTACGAGCAGTACTTC. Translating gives CSATGQGLSSYEQYF.

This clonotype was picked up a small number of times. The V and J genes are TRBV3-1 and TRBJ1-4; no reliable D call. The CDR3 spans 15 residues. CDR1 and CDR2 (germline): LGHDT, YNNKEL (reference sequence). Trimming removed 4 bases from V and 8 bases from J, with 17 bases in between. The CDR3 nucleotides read TGTGCCAGCAGCCGAGCGACCCTAGGAGGGGAAAAACTGTTTTTT. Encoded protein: CASSRATLGGEKLFF.

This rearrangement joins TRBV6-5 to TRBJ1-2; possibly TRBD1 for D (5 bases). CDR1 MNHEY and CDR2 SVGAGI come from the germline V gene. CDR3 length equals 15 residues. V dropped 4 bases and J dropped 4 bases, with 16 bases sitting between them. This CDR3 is CASSSGTFEGYGYTF. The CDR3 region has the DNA TGTGCCAGCAGTTCCGGGACCTTTGAAGGCTATGGCTACACCTTC.

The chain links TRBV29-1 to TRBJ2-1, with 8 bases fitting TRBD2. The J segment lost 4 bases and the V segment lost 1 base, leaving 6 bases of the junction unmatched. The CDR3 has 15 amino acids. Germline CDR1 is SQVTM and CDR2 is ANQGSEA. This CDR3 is CSVEGRGTSYNEQFF. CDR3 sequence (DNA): TGCAGCGTTGAAGGGCGGGGGACTAGTTACAATGAGCAGTTCTTC.

Here the CDR3 DNA reads TGTGCCAGCACCAAATGGGGACAGAGCACAGATACGCAGTATTTT. It yields the protein CASTKWGQSTDTQYF. This rearrangement joins TRBV6-5 to TRBJ2-3; TRBD1 matches at 7 bases. Germline lookup yields CDR1 MNHEY and CDR2 SVGAGI. CDR3 size: 15 residues. V lost 7 bases to trimming and J lost 0 bases; unmatched junction nucleotides: 7.

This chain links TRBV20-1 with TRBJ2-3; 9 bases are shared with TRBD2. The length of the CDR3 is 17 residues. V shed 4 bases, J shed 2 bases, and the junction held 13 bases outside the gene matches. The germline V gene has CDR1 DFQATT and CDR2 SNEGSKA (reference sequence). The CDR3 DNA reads TGCAGTGCTATCGGGACTGCTAGCGGGGTTATCACAGATACGCAGTATTTT. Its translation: CSAIGTASGVITDTQYF.

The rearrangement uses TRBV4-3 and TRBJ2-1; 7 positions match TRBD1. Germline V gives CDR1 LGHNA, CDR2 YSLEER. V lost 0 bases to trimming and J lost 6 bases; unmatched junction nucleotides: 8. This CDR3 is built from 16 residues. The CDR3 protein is CASSQDWRQGGNEQFF. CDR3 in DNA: TGCGCCAGCAGCCAAGATTGGAGACAGGGTGGCAATGAGCAGTTCTTC.

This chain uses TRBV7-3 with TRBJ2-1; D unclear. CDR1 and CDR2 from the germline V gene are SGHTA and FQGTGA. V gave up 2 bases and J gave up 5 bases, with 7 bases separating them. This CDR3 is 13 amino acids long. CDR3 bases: TGTGCCAGCAGCTTATCGATCGACAATGAGCAGTTCTTC. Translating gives CASSLSIDNEQFF.

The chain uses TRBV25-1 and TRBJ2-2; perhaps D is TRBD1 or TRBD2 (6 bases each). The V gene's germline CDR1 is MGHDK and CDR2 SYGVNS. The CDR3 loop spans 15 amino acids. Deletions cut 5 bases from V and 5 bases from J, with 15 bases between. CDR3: CASSISGAGTGELFF. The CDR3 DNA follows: TGTGCCAGCAGTATTTCAGGGGCGGGAACCGGGGAGCTGTTTTTT.

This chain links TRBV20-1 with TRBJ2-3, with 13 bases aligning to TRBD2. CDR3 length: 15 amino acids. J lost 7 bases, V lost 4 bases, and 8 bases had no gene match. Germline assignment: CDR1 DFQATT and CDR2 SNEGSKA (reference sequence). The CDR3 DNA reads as TGCAGTGCTATTGTTTTGACTAGCGGGGGGAATACGCAGTATTTT. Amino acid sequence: CSAIVLTSGGNTQYF.

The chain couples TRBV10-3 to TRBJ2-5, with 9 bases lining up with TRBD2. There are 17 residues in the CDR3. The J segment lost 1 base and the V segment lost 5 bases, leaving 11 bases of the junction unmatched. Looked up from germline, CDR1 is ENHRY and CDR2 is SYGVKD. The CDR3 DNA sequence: TGTGCCATCAGTCCCTCCGGGACTAGCAGTAGCCAAGAGACCCAGTACTTC. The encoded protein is CAISPSGTSSSQETQYF.